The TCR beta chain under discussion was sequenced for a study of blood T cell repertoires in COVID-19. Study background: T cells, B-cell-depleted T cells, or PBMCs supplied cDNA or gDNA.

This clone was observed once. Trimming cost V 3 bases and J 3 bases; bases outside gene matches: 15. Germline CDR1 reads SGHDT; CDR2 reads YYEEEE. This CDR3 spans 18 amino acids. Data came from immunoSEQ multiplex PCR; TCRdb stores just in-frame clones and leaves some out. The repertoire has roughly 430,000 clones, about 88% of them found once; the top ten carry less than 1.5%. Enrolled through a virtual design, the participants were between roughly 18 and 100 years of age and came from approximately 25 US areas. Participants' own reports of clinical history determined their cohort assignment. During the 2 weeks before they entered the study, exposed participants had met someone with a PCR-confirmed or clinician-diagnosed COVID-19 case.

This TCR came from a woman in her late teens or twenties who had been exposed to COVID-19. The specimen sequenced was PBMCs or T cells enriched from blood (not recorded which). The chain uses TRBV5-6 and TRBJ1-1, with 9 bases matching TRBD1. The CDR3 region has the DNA TGTGCCAGCAGCTCATCCCGGGACAGGGTGTGGGTCGACACTGAAGCTTTCTTT. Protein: CASSSSRDRVWVDTEAFF.